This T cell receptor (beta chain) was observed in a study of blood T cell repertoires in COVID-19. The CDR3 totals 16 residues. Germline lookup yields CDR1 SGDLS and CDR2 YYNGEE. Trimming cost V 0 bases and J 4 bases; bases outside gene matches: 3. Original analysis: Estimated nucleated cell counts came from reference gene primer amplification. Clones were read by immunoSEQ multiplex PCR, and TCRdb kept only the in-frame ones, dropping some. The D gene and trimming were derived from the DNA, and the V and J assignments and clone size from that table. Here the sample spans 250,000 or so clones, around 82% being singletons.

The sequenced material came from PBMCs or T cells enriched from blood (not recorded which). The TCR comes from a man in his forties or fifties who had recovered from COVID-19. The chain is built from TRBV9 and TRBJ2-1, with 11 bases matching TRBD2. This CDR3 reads CASSVGASGGYNEQFF. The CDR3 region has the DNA TGTGCCAGCAGCGTAGGAGCTAGCGGGGGGTACAATGAGCAGTTCTTC.